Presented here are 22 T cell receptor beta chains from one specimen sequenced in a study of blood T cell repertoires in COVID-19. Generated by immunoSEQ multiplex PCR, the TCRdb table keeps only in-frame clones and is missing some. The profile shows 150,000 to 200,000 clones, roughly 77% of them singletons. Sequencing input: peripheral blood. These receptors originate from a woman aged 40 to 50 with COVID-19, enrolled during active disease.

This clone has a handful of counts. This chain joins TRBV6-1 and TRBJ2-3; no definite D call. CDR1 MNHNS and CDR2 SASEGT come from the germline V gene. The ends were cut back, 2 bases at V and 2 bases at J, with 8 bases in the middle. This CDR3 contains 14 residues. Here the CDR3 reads CASSELHSTDTQYF. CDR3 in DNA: TGTGCCAGCAGTGAACTGCACTCCACAGATACGCAGTATTTT.

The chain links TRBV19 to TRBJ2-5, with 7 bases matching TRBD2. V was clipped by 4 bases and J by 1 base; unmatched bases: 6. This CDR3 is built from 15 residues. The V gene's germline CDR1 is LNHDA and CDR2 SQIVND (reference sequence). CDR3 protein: CASSRGGRIQETQYF. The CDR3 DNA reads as TGTGCCAGTAGTAGGGGAGGGAGGATCCAAGAGACCCAGTACTTC.

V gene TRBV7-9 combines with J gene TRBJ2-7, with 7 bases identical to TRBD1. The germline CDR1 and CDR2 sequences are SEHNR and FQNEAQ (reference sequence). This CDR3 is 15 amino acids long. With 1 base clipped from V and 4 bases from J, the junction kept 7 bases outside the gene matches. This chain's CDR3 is CASSLGDSGRYEQYF. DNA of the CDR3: TGTGCCAGCAGCTTAGGGGACAGCGGAAGGTACGAGCAGTACTTC.

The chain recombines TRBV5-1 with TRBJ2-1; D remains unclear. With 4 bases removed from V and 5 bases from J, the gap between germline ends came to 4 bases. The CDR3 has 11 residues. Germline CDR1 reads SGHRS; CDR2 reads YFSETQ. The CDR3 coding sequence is TGCGCCAGCAGCCTTAACAATGAGCAGTTCTTC. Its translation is CASSLNNEQFF. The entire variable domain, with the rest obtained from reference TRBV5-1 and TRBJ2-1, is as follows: KAGVTQTPRYLIKTRGQQVTLSCSPISGHRSVSWYQQTPGQGLQFLFEYFSETQRNKGNFPGRFSGRQFSNSRSEMNVSTLELGDSALYLCASSLNNEQFFGPGTRLTVL.

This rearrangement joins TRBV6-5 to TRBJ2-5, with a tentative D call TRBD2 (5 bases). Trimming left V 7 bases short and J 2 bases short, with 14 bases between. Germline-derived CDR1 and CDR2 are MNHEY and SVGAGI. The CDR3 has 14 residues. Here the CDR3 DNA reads TGTGCCAGCACATCCCATAGCGCACAAGAGACCCAGTACTTC. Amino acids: CASTSHSAQETQYF.

The CDR3 is CASSYRGLYGYTF. CDR3 in DNA: TGTGCCAGCAGTTACAGAGGGCTCTATGGCTACACCTTC. V usage is TRBV6-5 and J usage is TRBJ1-2, with D uncertain. The ends were cut back, 2 bases at V and 4 bases at J, with 8 bases in the middle. The V gene's germline CDR1 is MNHEY and CDR2 SVGAGI. This CDR3 region has 13 residues.

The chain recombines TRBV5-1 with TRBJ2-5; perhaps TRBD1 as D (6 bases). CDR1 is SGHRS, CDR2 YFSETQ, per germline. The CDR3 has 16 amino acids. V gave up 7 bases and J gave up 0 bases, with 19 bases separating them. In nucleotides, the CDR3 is TGCGCCAGCTCTCCACTGGGGGCAGCATACCAAGAGACCCAGTACTTC. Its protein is CASSPLGAAYQETQYF.

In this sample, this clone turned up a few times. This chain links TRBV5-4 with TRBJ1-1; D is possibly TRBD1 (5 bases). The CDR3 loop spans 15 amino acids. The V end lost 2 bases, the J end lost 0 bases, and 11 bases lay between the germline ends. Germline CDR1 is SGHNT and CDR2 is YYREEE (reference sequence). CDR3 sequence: CASSFRAGMNTEAFF. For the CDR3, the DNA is TGTGCCAGCAGCTTTCGGGCAGGGATGAACACTGAAGCTTTCTTT.

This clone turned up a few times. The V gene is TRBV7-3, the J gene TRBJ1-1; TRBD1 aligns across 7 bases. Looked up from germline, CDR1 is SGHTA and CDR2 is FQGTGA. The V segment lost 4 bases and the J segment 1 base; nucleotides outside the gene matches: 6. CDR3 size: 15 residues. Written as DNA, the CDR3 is TGTGCCAGCAGCTCCGACAGGGCTCAGAACACTGAAGCTTTCTTT. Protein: CASSSDRAQNTEAFF.

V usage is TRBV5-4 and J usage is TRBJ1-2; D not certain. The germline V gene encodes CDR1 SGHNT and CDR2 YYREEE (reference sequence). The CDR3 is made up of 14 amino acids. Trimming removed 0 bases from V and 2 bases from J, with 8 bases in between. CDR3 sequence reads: CASSLENRNYGYTF. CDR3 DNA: TGTGCCAGCAGCTTGGAAAACAGAAACTATGGCTACACCTTC.

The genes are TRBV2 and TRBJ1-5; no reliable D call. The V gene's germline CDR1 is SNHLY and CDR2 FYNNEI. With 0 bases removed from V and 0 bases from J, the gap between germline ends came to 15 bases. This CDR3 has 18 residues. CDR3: CASSEAGGVSYSNQPQHF. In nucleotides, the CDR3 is TGTGCCAGCAGTGAAGCCGGCGGGGTATCATATAGCAATCAGCCCCAGCATTTT.

In DNA form, the CDR3 reads TGTGCCAGTATCAGGGGTGGTTCACCCCTCCACTTT. Translating gives CASIRGGSPLHF. This rearrangement joins TRBV6-5 to TRBJ1-6, with D tentatively TRBD1 (6 bases). This CDR3 contains 12 residues. The V and J ends lost 9 bases and 9 bases respectively, with 12 bases between them. CDR1 and CDR2 (germline): MNHEY, SVGAGI.

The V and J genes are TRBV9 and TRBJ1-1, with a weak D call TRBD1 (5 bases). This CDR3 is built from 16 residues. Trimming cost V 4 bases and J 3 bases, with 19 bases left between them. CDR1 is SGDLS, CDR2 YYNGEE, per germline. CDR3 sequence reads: CASSFSGKSGDTEAFF. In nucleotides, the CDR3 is TGTGCCAGCAGCTTCAGCGGCAAGTCGGGGGACACTGAAGCTTTCTTT.

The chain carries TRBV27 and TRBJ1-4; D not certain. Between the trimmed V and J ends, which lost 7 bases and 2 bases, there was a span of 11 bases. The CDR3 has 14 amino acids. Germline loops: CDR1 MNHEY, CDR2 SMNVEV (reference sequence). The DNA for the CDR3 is TGTGCCAGCACCATGGAGTGGACTAATGAAAAACTGTTTTTT. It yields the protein CASTMEWTNEKLFF.

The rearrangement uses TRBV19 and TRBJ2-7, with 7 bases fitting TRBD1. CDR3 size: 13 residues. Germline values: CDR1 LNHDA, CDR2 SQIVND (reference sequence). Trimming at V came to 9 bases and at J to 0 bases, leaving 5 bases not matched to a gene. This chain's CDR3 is CASRQGSSYEQYF. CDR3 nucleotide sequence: TGTGCCAGCCGACAGGGAAGCTCCTACGAGCAGTACTTC.

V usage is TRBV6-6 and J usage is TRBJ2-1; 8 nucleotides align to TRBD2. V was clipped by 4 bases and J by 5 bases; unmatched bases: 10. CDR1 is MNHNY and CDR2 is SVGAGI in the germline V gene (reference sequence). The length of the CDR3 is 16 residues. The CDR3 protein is CASSWSSGSFDNEQFF. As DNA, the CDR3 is TGTGCCAGCAGTTGGTCAAGCGGGAGCTTCGACAATGAGCAGTTCTTC.

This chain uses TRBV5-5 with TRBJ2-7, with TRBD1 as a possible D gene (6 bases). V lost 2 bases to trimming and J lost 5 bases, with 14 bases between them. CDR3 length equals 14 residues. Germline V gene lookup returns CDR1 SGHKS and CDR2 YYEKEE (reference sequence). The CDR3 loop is CASSFYRVGHEQYF. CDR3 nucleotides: TGTGCCAGCAGCTTTTACAGGGTAGGTCACGAGCAGTACTTC.

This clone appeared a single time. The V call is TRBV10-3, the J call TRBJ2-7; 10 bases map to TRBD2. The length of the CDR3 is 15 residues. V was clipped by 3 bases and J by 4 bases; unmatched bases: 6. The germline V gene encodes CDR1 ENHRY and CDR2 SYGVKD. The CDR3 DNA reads TGTGCCATCAGTGACCCTAGCGGGAGAGTGTACGAGCAGTACTTC. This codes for CAISDPSGRVYEQYF.

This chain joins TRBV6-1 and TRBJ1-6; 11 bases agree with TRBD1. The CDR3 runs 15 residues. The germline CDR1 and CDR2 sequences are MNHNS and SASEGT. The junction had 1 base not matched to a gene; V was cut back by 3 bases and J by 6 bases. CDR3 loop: CASSEDRGLNSPLHF. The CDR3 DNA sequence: TGTGCCAGCAGTGAGGACAGGGGGCTTAATTCACCCCTCCACTTT.

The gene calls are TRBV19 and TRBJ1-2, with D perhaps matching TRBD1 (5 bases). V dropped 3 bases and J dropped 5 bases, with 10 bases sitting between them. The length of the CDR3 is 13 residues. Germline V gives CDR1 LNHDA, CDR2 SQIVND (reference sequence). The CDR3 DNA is TGTGCCAGTAGTATCTACAGGAGATATGGCTACACCTTC. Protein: CASSIYRRYGYTF.

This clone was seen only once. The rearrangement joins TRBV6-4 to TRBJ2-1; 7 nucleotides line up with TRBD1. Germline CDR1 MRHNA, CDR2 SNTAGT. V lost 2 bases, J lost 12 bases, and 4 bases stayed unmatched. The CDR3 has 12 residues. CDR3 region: CASSDVRDRQFF. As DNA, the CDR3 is TGTGCCAGCAGTGACGTTAGGGACAGGCAGTTCTTC.

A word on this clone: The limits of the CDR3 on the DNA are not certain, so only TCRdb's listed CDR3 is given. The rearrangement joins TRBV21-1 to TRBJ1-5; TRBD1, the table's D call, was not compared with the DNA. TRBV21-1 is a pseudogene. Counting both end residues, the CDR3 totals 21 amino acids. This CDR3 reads CASSKYCKNGVGGGSNQPQHF.